The 22 T cell receptor beta chains listed next were all sequenced from one sample in a study of cytomegalovirus exposure and HLA in healthy donors. The PCR used 60 Vbeta and 13 Jbeta primers. Assay: immunoSEQ multiplex PCR; the TCRdb copy retains only in-frame clones and omits some. This table has approximately 170,000 clones, 75% to 80% appearing once. The sample taken for sequencing was PBMCs. All receptors come from a woman in her thirties or forties in good health and CMV-seropositive.

The chain combines TRBV25-1 with TRBJ2-1, with D possibly being TRBD1 (6 bases). The CDR3 is 15 residues long. The germline gives CDR1 MGHDK, CDR2 SYGVNS. V was cut by 3 bases and J by 5 bases, with 14 bases left in between. The DNA of the CDR3 is TGTGCCAGCAGTGAGGAAACAGGGTTCGACAATGAGCAGTTCTTC. Residues: CASSEETGFDNEQFF.

V is TRBV5-6 and J is TRBJ2-5; no clear D. Trimming took 2 bases from V and 7 from J, leaving 15 bases between them. CDR1 SGHDT and CDR2 YYEEEE come from the germline V gene. The CDR3 consists of 14 residues. As DNA, the CDR3 is TGTGCCAGCAGCTTTTCCCTTGAAAGAGGGACCCAGTACTTC. Translation: CASSFSLERGTQYF. The variable domain in full, with the rest retrieved from reference TRBV5-6 and TRBJ2-5, is DAGVTQSPTHLIKTRGQQVTLRCSPKSGHDTVSWYQQALGQGPQFIFQYYEEEERQRGNFPDRFSGHQFPNYSSELNVNALLLGDSALYLCASSFSLERGTQYFGPGTRLLVL.

This clone came up a few times. The chain combines TRBV4-3 with TRBJ1-4; D gene unclear. CDR1 and CDR2 from the germline V gene are LGHNA and YSLEER. The CDR3 has 15 residues. V was clipped by 0 bases and J by 8 bases, with 13 bases between them. CDR3 coding DNA: TGCGCCAGCAGCCAAGAGGAGCGGGGTACAGAAAAACTGTTTTTT. It translates to CASSQEERGTEKLFF.

This clone was detected a few times. The J gene is TRBJ1-2, the V gene TRBV5-1, with TRBD1 identical over 7 bases. The ends lost 0 bases at V and 2 bases at J; junction bases unmatched: 7. The germline V gene encodes CDR1 SGHRS and CDR2 YFSETQ. The CDR3 contains 16 residues. The CDR3 spells CASSLGQGLENYGYTF. The CDR3 DNA sequence: TGCGCCAGCAGCTTGGGACAGGGCCTCGAGAACTATGGCTACACCTTC.

The V gene is TRBV9, the J gene TRBJ2-5; TRBD1 might be the D (5 bases). Germline V gives CDR1 SGDLS, CDR2 YYNGEE. CDR3 length: 15 residues. Trimming pared 5 bases from V and 0 bases from J, leaving 14 bases between. CDR3 DNA: TGTGCCAGCAGTCTGGACACCACGTACCAAGAGACCCAGTACTTC. The encoded protein is CASSLDTTYQETQYF.

The rearrangement uses TRBV7-2 and TRBJ2-3; 7 bases line up with TRBD2. J was trimmed by 3 bases and V by 1 base; bases with no gene match: 4. Germline CDR1 is SGHTA and CDR2 is FQGNSA. This CDR3 has 15 residues. CDR3 loop: CASSLDGTKTDTQYF. DNA of the CDR3: TGTGCCAGCAGCTTAGATGGGACTAAGACAGATACGCAGTATTTT.

Only a few counts were recorded for this clone. The CDR3 region is CASSPPDGGRETQYF. CDR3 sequence (DNA): TGTGCCAGCTCACCACCTGACGGGGGGCGGGAGACCCAGTACTTC. The rearrangement links TRBV18 to TRBJ2-5; D might be TRBD2 (7 bases). The CDR3 loop spans 15 amino acids. Trimming stripped 0 bases from V and 5 bases from J, with 13 bases between. The germline CDR1 and CDR2 sequences are KGHSH and LQKENI.

This clone was seen a few times. The V and J genes are TRBV19 and TRBJ2-5; 15 bases map to TRBD2. The germline CDR1 and CDR2 sequences are LNHDA and SQIVND (reference sequence). This CDR3 is 17 amino acids long. J lost 4 bases, V lost 5 bases, and 8 bases had no gene match. CDR3 coding DNA: TGTGCCAGTAGTGCGAGATCGGGACTAGCGGGAGGAGAGACCCAGTACTTC. As protein: CASSARSGLAGGETQYF.

This clone appeared a few times. The chain recombines TRBV4-3 with TRBJ1-3, with D perhaps TRBD1 (5 bases). The V and J ends lost 0 bases and 0 bases respectively, with 15 bases between them. The CDR3 loop spans 18 amino acids. CDR1 and CDR2 (germline): LGHNA, YSLEER. CDR3 DNA: TGCGCCAGCAGCCAAGAATCTTTACAGGCGTTCTCTGGAAACACCATATATTTT. Translated, it gives CASSQESLQAFSGNTIYF.

In its sample, this clone was seen once. The chain combines TRBV27 with TRBJ2-7, with D possibly being TRBD2 (5 bases). Germline assignment: CDR1 MNHEY and CDR2 SMNVEV (reference sequence). Between the trimmed V and J ends, which lost 0 bases and 0 bases, there was a span of 12 bases. The CDR3 consists of 16 residues. This chain's CDR3 is CASSLSNGGTSYEQYF. CDR3 sequence (DNA): TGTGCCAGCAGTTTATCCAACGGAGGCACCTCCTACGAGCAGTACTTC.

This rearrangement joins TRBV7-8 to TRBJ2-5; TRBD2 agrees at 13 bases. The junction had 4 bases not matched to a gene; V was cut back by 5 bases and J by 1 base. This CDR3 is 16 amino acids long. CDR1 SGHVS and CDR2 FQNEAQ come from the germline V gene. The DNA for the CDR3 is TGTGCCAGCAGCCCTGGGACTAGCGGGGCCCAAGAGACCCAGTACTTC. Translating it yields CASSPGTSGAQETQYF.

The chain has TRBV30 and TRBJ2-1, with 8 bases lining up with TRBD2. Trimming cost V 4 bases and J 8 bases; bases outside gene matches: 10. In germline, CDR1 is GTSNPN, CDR2 SVGIG (reference sequence). This CDR3 comprises 14 residues. The CDR3: CAWKSDAGGDEQFF. The DNA of the CDR3 is TGTGCCTGGAAAAGTGATGCGGGAGGAGATGAGCAGTTCTTC.

The V gene is TRBV5-1, the J gene TRBJ2-2; D unclear. The germline V and J ends were trimmed by 0 bases and 6 bases, with 9 bases remaining between them. Germline loops: CDR1 SGHRS, CDR2 YFSETQ. This CDR3 spans 14 amino acids. The DNA of the CDR3 is TGCGCCAGCAGCTTGGACCCCGGAGCCGGGGAGCTGTTTTTT. Amino acid sequence: CASSLDPGAGELFF.

This chain links TRBV6-6 with TRBJ2-1, with D possibly TRBD2 on 6 matching bases. CDR3 length: 13 amino acids. V was pared by 6 bases and J by 8 bases, with 14 bases between. CDR1 is MNHNY and CDR2 is SVGAGI in the germline V gene (reference sequence). CDR3 sequence (DNA): TGTGCCAGCAGATACCCGGGACTCGATGAGCAGTTCTTC. Amino acid sequence: CASRYPGLDEQFF.

V is TRBV19 and J is TRBJ2-7; 11 bases fit TRBD1. Trimming cost V 5 bases and J 6 bases; bases outside gene matches: 6. Germline V gene data show CDR1 as LNHDA and CDR2 as SQIVND (reference sequence). The length of the CDR3 is 14 residues. The CDR3 spells CASSFPGQGGEQYF. CDR3 DNA: TGTGCCAGTAGTTTCCCGGGACAGGGGGGCGAGCAGTACTTC. Variable domain in full (rest from reference TRBV19 and TRBJ2-7): DGGITQSPKYLFRKEGQNVTLSCEQNLNHDAMYWYRQDPGQGLRLIYYSQIVNDFQKGDIAEGYSVSREKKESFPLTVTSAQKNPTAFYLCASSFPGQGGEQYFGPGTRLTVT.

The chain carries TRBV30 and TRBJ1-4, with TRBD1 as a possible D gene (5 bases). CDR1 GTSNPN and CDR2 SVGIG come from the germline V gene (reference sequence). The V gene lost 0 bases and the J gene lost 1 base, with 9 bases spanning the gap. The CDR3 totals 15 residues. CDR3 sequence (DNA): TGTGCCTGGAGTGTCCAAAGGGGAACTAATGAAAAACTGTTTTTT. It yields the protein CAWSVQRGTNEKLFF. The complete variable domain, with remaining parts taken from reference TRBV30 and TRBJ1-4, reads SQTIHQWPATLVQPVGSPLSLECTVEGTSNPNLYWYRQAAGRGLQLLFYSVGIGQISSEVPQNLSASRPQDRQFILSSKKLLLSDSGFYLCAWSVQRGTNEKLFFGSGTQLSVL.

V and J are TRBV29-1 and TRBJ1-2; D perhaps matches TRBD1 (6 bases). Per germline, CDR1 SQVTM and CDR2 ANQGSEA. This CDR3 is built from 17 residues. Deletions cut 2 bases from V and 8 bases from J, with 27 bases between. CDR3 sequence (DNA): TGCAGCGTTGAACCCGAAATTAGCAGGGGTCAGATAGGGGGCTACACCTTC. Translation: CSVEPEISRGQIGGYTF.

This clone was picked up a small number of times. The rearrangement uses TRBV10-2 and TRBJ2-2; no clear D gene. CDR1 is WSHSY, CDR2 SAAADI, per germline. V was pared by 9 bases and J by 0 bases, with 14 bases between. The length of the CDR3 is 15 residues. CDR3 DNA sequence: TGCGCCAGTGTTAAAAGAGTATCGAACACCGGGGAGCTGTTTTTT. It is translated as CASVKRVSNTGELFF.

J is TRBJ2-1 and V is TRBV9; possible D gene TRBD2, 6 bases. The CDR3 covers 15 residues. Germline CDR1 reads SGDLS; CDR2 reads YYNGEE. Trimming stripped 8 bases from V and 0 bases from J, with 15 bases between. CDR3 in amino acids: CASAGGASSYNEQFF. Written as DNA, the CDR3 is TGTGCCAGTGCGGGCGGGGCGAGCTCCTACAATGAGCAGTTCTTC.

The chain couples TRBV5-1 to TRBJ1-6; 7 nucleotides match TRBD1. After removal of 4 bases from V and 9 bases from J, the junction contained 7 bases not matched to a gene. The germline V gene encodes CDR1 SGHRS and CDR2 YFSETQ. The CDR3 consists of 14 residues. The CDR3: CASSRQGSTSPLHF. In DNA, the CDR3 is TGCGCCAGCAGCCGACAGGGTTCGACTTCACCCCTCCACTTT.

The chain carries TRBV7-2 and TRBJ1-4; D remains unclear. CDR3 length: 15 amino acids. Trimming stripped 5 bases from V and 8 bases from J, with 18 bases between. Germline CDR1 SGHTA, CDR2 FQGNSA. The CDR3 region has the DNA TGTGCCAGCAGCCCCGGGTCAGGCCGGGAGGAAAAACTGTTTTTT. Encoded protein: CASSPGSGREEKLFF. Full variable domain (rest looked up from reference TRBV7-2 and TRBJ1-4): GAGVSQSPSNKVTEKGKDVELRCDPISGHTALYWYRQSLGQGLEFLIYFQGNSAPDKSGLPSDRFSAERTGGSVSTLTIQRTQQEDSAVYLCASSPGSGREEKLFFGSGTQLSVL.

This clone was counted a single time. The chain uses TRBV6-4 and TRBJ1-1; D is possibly TRBD1 (6 bases). V lost 8 bases and J 1 base, leaving 14 bases between the germline ends. The CDR3 contains 14 residues. The germline V gene has CDR1 MRHNA and CDR2 SNTAGT. As DNA, the CDR3 is TGTGCCAGCTCCCCCGTAGGGGGGAACACTGAAGCTTTCTTT. Protein sequence: CASSPVGGNTEAFF.